This TCR beta chain was sequenced in a study of post-analysis software for immune sequencing data. Study context: Relapsing-remitting, secondary progressive and progressive-relapsing courses of multiple sclerosis were included.

Of note for this clonotype: Its antigen is unknown.

Sequencing libraries made from TCR beta cDNA carried unique molecular identifiers. TCRdb analysed the PCR reads with MiXCR anew, one entry per CDR3 protein. The table lists almost 700,000 distinct CDR3 sequences, 55% to 60% of them singletons. Study results and caveats: With TRBV5-6, TRBV5-1 and TRBV20-1 included, about five TRBV segments were more frequent in patients than in controls. By F measure, strong co-clustering occurred among samples prepared in the same batch. Those with multiple sclerosis, the patient group, showed significantly lower normalized Chao1 diversity than controls.

V lost 0 bases, J lost 13 bases, and 11 bases stayed unmatched. In germline, CDR1 is MNHEY, CDR2 SVGAGI. The CDR3 spans 16 residues. This chain joins TRBV6-5 and TRBJ2-4; 11 positions agree with TRBD1. The sample consisted of blood. This clonotype was obtained from a girl aged 2-9 years with multiple sclerosis. CDR3 protein: CASSYSDGTGGREQYF. The CDR3 coding sequence is TGTGCCAGCAGTTACTCTGACGGGACAGGGGGTAGAGAGCAGTACTTC.